These T cell receptor beta chains were read from a single sample in a study of T cells after yellow fever vaccination. One entry per CDR3 protein results from TCRdb running MiXCR on the 5' RACE reads. The sample has about 230,000 distinct CDR3 sequences; less than 7.5% are singletons. Sequencing used CD4+ T cells sorted from PBMCs, obtained on the day of the yellow fever booster vaccination. The receptors shown here come from a man younger than 45 who received the YFV17D yellow fever vaccine. The CDR3 runs from the conserved cysteine through the conserved F or W. D genes are given only for firm matches. Rows may omit the clone size; those that give it use once, few, many or a size class.

TRBJ2-2	TRBV7-3	few	TRBD1	CASSATGGANTGELFF	TGTGCCAGCAGCGCCACAGGGGGCGCAAACACCGGGGAGCTGTTTTTT
TRBJ2-1	TRBV4-2	few	NA	CASSQENGAYNEQFF	TGTGCCAGCAGCCAAGAGAACGGCGCCTACAATGAGCAGTTCTTC
TRBJ2-7	TRBV28	few	TRBD1	CASSRQGLAYEQYF	TGTGCCAGCAGTCGACAGGGGTTGGCCTACGAGCAGTACTTC
TRBJ2-7	TRBV7-2	few	TRBD2	CASRLAASYEQYF	TGTGCCAGTCGACTAGCGGCCTCCTACGAGCAGTACTTC
TRBJ2-2	TRBV6-1	NA	NA	CASTATMNTGELFF	TGTGCCAGCACAGCGACTATGAACACCGGGGAGCTGTTTTTT
TRBJ2-5	TRBV21-1	few	NA	CASSSSGRPETQYF	TGTGCCAGCAGCAGTAGCGGGAGGCCTGAGACCCAGTACTTC
TRBJ1-1	TRBV11-2	NA	NA	CASSTLWGNTEAFF	TGTGCCAGCAGCACCCTTTGGGGGAACACTGAAGCTTTCTTT
TRBJ1-2	TRBV29-1	few	NA	CSVPPLYGYTF	TGCAGCGTCCCACCACTCTATGGCTACACCTTC
TRBJ2-1	TRBV5-1	many	TRBD1	CASSLGIGTGAYNEQFF	TGCGCCAGCAGCTTGGGTATTGGGACAGGGGCCTACAATGAGCAGTTCTTC
TRBJ2-5	TRBV4-3	few	NA	CASSQEGETQYF	TGCGCCAGCAGCCAAGAGGGGGAGACCCAGTACTTC
TRBJ2-1	TRBV28	NA	NA	CAIRAGRIYNEQFF	TGTGCCATCCGCGCGGGACGGATCTACAATGAGCAGTTCTTC
TRBJ2-1	TRBV7-8	NA	TRBD1	CASRDRAKGDEQFF	TGTGCCAGCAGAGACAGGGCCAAGGGGGATGAGCAGTTCTTC
TRBJ2-3	TRBV18	NA	NA	CASIENLGDQYF	TGTGCCAGCATCGAGAACTTGGGCGATCAGTATTTT
TRBJ2-5	TRBV10-3	many	NA	CAISEFLAHRGETQYF	TGTGCCATCAGTGAGTTTCTAGCTCACCGGGGAGAGACCCAGTACTTC
TRBJ2-7	TRBV5-1	many	TRBD1	CASRPPGQGAYEQYF	TGCGCCAGCAGACCTCCGGGACAGGGGGCCTACGAGCAGTACTTC
TRBJ1-5	TRBV29-1	many	TRBD1	CSVATGGGSRSNQPQHF	TGCAGCGTTGCTACAGGGGGCGGGAGTCGTAGCAATCAGCCCCAGCATTTT